The clone carrying this T cell receptor (beta chain) has ten or more counts. Moderate-to-severe activity, CAS ≥3, NOSPECS ≥4 and a duration under 3 months were seen in donors with ophthalmopathy. The data derive from a study of Graves' ophthalmopathy and Graves' hyperthyroidism. About the study: Peripheral blood (taken before any treatment) was collected at initial diagnosis.

Amplified material comprised TCR beta CDR3 regions derived from RNA transcripts. The first round was an RT-PCR with HTBI primers, and the second round was a multiplex PCR. TCRdb independently ran MiXCR on the multiplex PCR reads; one entry per CDR3 protein. The sample has nearly 400,000 distinct CDR3 sequences; 15% to 20% are singletons. CDR1 SGHTA and CDR2 FQGNSA come from the germline V gene. The V end was cut by 3 bases, the J end by 4 bases, with 6 bases between. The CDR3 is 12 residues long. This TCR was sampled from a woman aged 18-30 years with Graves' ophthalmopathy. The V call is TRBV7-2, the J call TRBJ2-5, with D unclear. The sample comprised peripheral blood. In DNA form, the CDR3 reads TGTGCCAGCAGCTTCTATGGAGAGACCCAGTACTTC. As protein: CASSFYGETQYF.